Each of the 4 T cell receptor beta chains below was sequenced from the same sample in a study of OX40 agonist ivuxolimab in advanced cancers. Generated by immunoSEQ multiplex PCR, the TCRdb table keeps only in-frame clones and is missing some. The sample includes 55,000 to 85,000 clones, 70% to 90% of them seen just once. The sample was CD4+ or CD8+ T cells sorted from blood, taken in a trial of the OX40 agonist ivuxolimab. All receptors derive from an adult with an advanced solid tumor such as melanoma, head and neck, liver or kidney cancer.

V usage is TRBV5-1 and J usage is TRBJ2-7; D not resolved. The germline gives CDR1 SGHRS, CDR2 YFSETQ. The CDR3 is 15 residues long. V was shortened by 1 base and J by 3 bases, with 14 bases between the two germline ends. CDR3 sequence reads: CASSLSVGQHYEQYF. The DNA for the CDR3 is TGCGCCAGCAGCTTGAGTGTCGGGCAACACTACGAGCAGTACTTC.

This chain connects TRBV7-2 to TRBJ1-5; possible D gene TRBD1, 5 bases. Germline values: CDR1 SGHTA, CDR2 FQGNSA. The V end was cut by 2 bases, the J end by 1 base, with 12 bases between. CDR3 size: 16 residues. Here the CDR3 DNA reads TGTGCCAGCAGCTTACACGGAGGGGCGAGCAATCAGCCCCAGCATTTT. As protein: CASSLHGGASNQPQHF.

CDR3 in DNA: TGTGCCAGCAGTTACGAACAGGACTATGGCTACACCTTC. Its translation is CASSYEQDYGYTF. The chain joins TRBV6-5 to TRBJ1-2; D may be TRBD1 (5 bases). The CDR3 consists of 13 residues. Germline CDR1 is MNHEY and CDR2 is SVGAGI. V was pared by 2 bases and J by 3 bases, with 7 bases between.

The chain recombines TRBV5-6 with TRBJ1-2; D possibly corresponds to TRBD1 (5 bases). Germline loops: CDR1 SGHDT, CDR2 YYEEEE. The CDR3 runs to 13 residues. V was pared by 0 bases and J by 4 bases, with 7 bases between. The CDR3, as DNA: TGTGCCAGCAGCTTGGGTGACAGCTATGGCTACACCTTC. Protein product: CASSLGDSYGYTF. The whole variable domain, remainder taken from reference TRBV5-6 and TRBJ1-2, is DAGVTQSPTHLIKTRGQQVTLRCSPKSGHDTVSWYQQALGQGPQFIFQYYEEEERQRGNFPDRFSGHQFPNYSSELNVNALLLGDSALYLCASSLGDSYGYTFGSGTRLTVV.